The 7 T cell receptor beta chains listed next were all sequenced from one sample in a study of Tregs in tolerant kidney transplant recipients. The nonmyeloablative bone marrow transplants came from related graft donors, with transient mixed chimerism. Sequenced by immunoSEQ multiplex PCR; TCRdb stores in-frame clones only, minus some. This table has about 81,000 clones, around nine tenths appearing once. The sample was CD4+ T cells from blood (PBMCs), taken 24 months after the transplant. These receptors were obtained from a human patient who received a combined kidney and bone marrow transplant. The graft donor may have contributed some T cells.

The chain joins TRBV10-3 to TRBJ2-7; TRBD2 agrees at 11 bases. This CDR3 contains 14 residues. The germline CDR1 and CDR2 sequences are ENHRY and SYGVKD. V trimming: 11 bases; J trimming: 10 bases; junction bases outside the gene matches: 16. CDR3 sequence reads: CAAATSGTDVGQYF. CDR3 bases: TGTGCCGCCGCGACTAGCGGGACCGATGTAGGACAGTACTTC.

The chain links TRBV2 to TRBJ2-3; 9 bases are shared with TRBD2. V was pared by 4 bases and J by 3 bases, with 14 bases of the junction left unmatched. Germline V gives CDR1 SNHLY, CDR2 FYNNEI. The CDR3 is 18 amino acids. Here the CDR3 reads CASSVGGSETSGTDTQYF. The CDR3 DNA reads as TGTGCCAGCAGTGTTGGTGGGTCAGAGACTAGCGGAACAGATACGCAGTATTTT.

The chain uses TRBV5-1 and TRBJ2-7, with 7 bases identical to TRBD1. The CDR3 contains 16 residues. The germline V gene encodes CDR1 SGHRS and CDR2 YFSETQ. Trimming took 4 bases from V and 3 from J; bases not matched to a gene: 13. CDR3 region: CASSRPGQVGSYEQYF. Written as DNA, the CDR3 is TGCGCCAGCAGCCGCCCAGGACAGGTTGGGAGCTACGAGCAGTACTTC.

Comments on this clone: One end of the junction varies from germline; a read error may be responsible. At the DNA level, this CDR3 is encoded by other sequences in the same sample as well. The rearrangement links TRBV6-9 to TRBJ1-6; 9 nucleotides align to TRBD1. CDR3 length equals 18 residues. Germline V gene lookup returns CDR1 MNHGY and CDR2 SVAAGI. The CDR3, as DNA: TGTGCCAGCAGTAGGGGACAGGGTAGGGTCCCCTATAATTCCCCCCTCCACTTT. Protein product: CASSRGQGRVPYNSPLHF.

The V gene is TRBV5-8, the J gene TRBJ1-4; TRBD1 matches 8 bases. This CDR3 spans 14 amino acids. The V segment lost 0 bases and the J segment 6 bases; nucleotides outside the gene matches: 1. CDR1 is SGHTS and CDR2 is YDEGEE in the germline V gene. CDR3 region: CASSLGQGYEKLFF. The CDR3 DNA follows: TGTGCCAGCAGCTTGGGACAGGGGTATGAAAAACTGTTTTTT.

Comment on this clone: Its ends do not fully match the called genes, so a read error is possible. Distinct nucleotide sequences in the sample also encode this CDR3. V and J are TRBV19 and TRBJ1-6, with D perhaps matching TRBD1 (5 bases). Germline CDR1 reads LNHDA; CDR2 reads SQIVND (reference sequence). The CDR3 has 14 amino acids. Here the CDR3 DNA reads TGTGCCAGTCGACAGCCCAACTATAATTCCCCCCTCCACTTT. The encoded protein is CASRQPNYNSPLHF.

The gene calls are TRBV5-1 and TRBJ1-2; no firm D call. The V gene's germline CDR1 is SGHRS and CDR2 YFSETQ. The length of the CDR3 is 17 residues. Trimming shortened V by 3 bases and J by 2 bases, and 20 bases separated the two germline ends. For the CDR3, the DNA is TGCGCCAGCAGCTCGGATTACCAATTTTCGGGAAACTATGGCTACACCTTC. Translating it yields CASSSDYQFSGNYGYTF.